This T cell receptor beta chain was identified in a study of technical replicates of blood from a few donors. The CDR3 loop spans 10 amino acids. Trimming left V 6 bases short and J 10 bases short, with 7 bases between. CDR1 and CDR2 (germline): WSHSY, SAAADI. Data came from immunoSEQ multiplex PCR; TCRdb stores just in-frame clones and leaves some out. Here the sample spans tens of thousands of clones, 91% being singletons. Sequenced: PBMCs. This chain joins TRBV10-2 and TRBJ2-1; D uncertain. This clonotype was sampled from a human donor in good health. Some clones in this sample may be carry-over from other donors' samples. The CDR3 reads CASRSLEQFF. CDR3 bases: TGCGCCAGCAGGTCTCTCGAGCAGTTCTTC.